What follows are 19 T cell receptor beta chains derived from one specimen sequenced in a study of regulatory T cells in long-lasting Graves disease (dated by TCRdb to about 2021). The intended sense of this specimen's time point label: persistent/refractory GD, antithyroid drugs over 5 years with positive TRAb. For both TCR sequencing and RNA sequencing, RNA was extracted from PBMCs in TRIzol. The library came from multiplex PCR. Sequenced on an Illumina HiSeq 4000. CDR3 regions were amplified by Arm-PCR with iRepertoire HTBI primers to construct TCR beta libraries. TCRdb handled the public reads itself, with Q25 trimming in fastp and clone calling in MiXCR, and kept productive beta chains. Every CDR3 protein is listed once, alongside the most common genes and DNA of its rows. In all, the sample holds 500,000 to 800,000 distinct CDR3 sequences, and roughly 30% of those were seen once. The top ten clones comprise around 42% of the sample.

The sample in question was peripheral blood mononuclear cells (PBMCs), obtained when the disease was refractory, from a patient treated with antithyroid drugs. The receptors were gathered from a female donor with Graves disease.

In its sample, this clonotype was seen once. A much larger clonotype is one base distant, so this may be a read error. The rearrangement joins TRBV2 to TRBJ1-6, with D hard to call. This CDR3 is 13 amino acids long. Trimming pared 11 bases from V and 6 bases from J, leaving 14 bases between. CDR1 and CDR2 (germline): SNHLY, FYNNEI. In nucleotides, the CDR3 is TGTGCCCGCGCGACCGAATTTAATTCACCCCTCCACTTT. Encoded protein: CARATEFNSPLHF.

This chain uses TRBV20-1 with TRBJ1-1, with D perhaps matching TRBD1 (5 bases). The V gene's germline CDR1 is DFQATT and CDR2 SNEGSKA (reference sequence). The CDR3 contains 15 residues. With 4 bases removed from V and 0 bases from J, the gap between germline ends came to 15 bases. This CDR3 reads CSAKIPGPLNTEAFF. The DNA for the CDR3 is TGCAGTGCTAAGATACCGGGGCCCTTGAACACTGAAGCTTTCTTT.

This clonotype was detected a few times. This sequence joins TRBV6-1 and TRBJ2-7, with D maybe TRBD2 (6 bases). V lost 5 bases and J lost 1, with 12 bases in between. The CDR3 is 14 residues long. Germline lookup yields CDR1 MNHNS and CDR2 SASEGT. Written as DNA, the CDR3 is TGTGCCAGCAGTCGACTAGAGAATTCCTACGAGCAGTACTTC. Translating gives CASSRLENSYEQYF.

This chain uses TRBV7-2 with TRBJ1-5; TRBD1 matches at 10 bases. The length of the CDR3 is 15 residues. Trimming removed 1 base from V and 7 bases from J; junction bases left unmatched: 4. Germline V lookup: CDR1 SGHTA, CDR2 FQGNSA. Here the CDR3 reads CASSLVTGGGQPQHF. The CDR3 bases are TGTGCCAGCAGCTTAGTGACAGGGGGCGGGCAGCCCCAGCATTTT.

This clonotype was counted only a few times. This chain joins TRBV27 and TRBJ1-1; D is undetermined. This CDR3 region has 13 residues. V was cut by 4 bases and J by 4 bases, with 10 bases left in between. CDR1 and CDR2 (germline): MNHEY, SMNVEV (reference sequence). The CDR3 region has the DNA TGTGCCAGCAGTTGGACGGAGGGCACTGAAGCTTTCTTT. This codes for CASSWTEGTEAFF.

The J gene is TRBJ1-4, the V gene TRBV3-1, with TRBD1 matching 7 bases. Unmatched junction bases numbered 9, after V lost 4 bases and J lost 7 bases. Germline-derived CDR1 and CDR2 are LGHDT and YNNKEL (reference sequence). The CDR3 totals 15 residues. DNA for the CDR3: TGTGCCAGCAGCCGGACCGGGACAGAGGGTGAAAAACTGTTTTTT. This sequence encodes CASSRTGTEGEKLFF.

The CDR3 protein is CATSRDIRGGSYEQYF. As DNA, the CDR3 is TGTGCCACCAGCAGAGACATCAGGGGGGGCTCCTACGAGCAGTACTTC. The J gene is TRBJ2-7, the V gene TRBV15; the D gene could be TRBD1 or TRBD2 (7 bases each). Germline CDR1 and CDR2: LNHNV and YYDKDF (reference sequence). V was cut by 0 bases and J by 0 bases, with 12 bases left in between. This CDR3 is built from 16 residues. Drawing the rest from reference TRBV15 and TRBJ2-7, the complete variable domain is DAMVIQNPRYQVTQFGKPVTLSCSQTLNHNVMYWYQQKSSQAPKLLFHYYDKDFNNEADTPDNFQSRRPNTSFCFLDIRSPGLGDTAMYLCATSRDIRGGSYEQYFGPGTRLTVT.

This clonotype was detected many times. The chain uses TRBV6-1 and TRBJ1-1; D is ambiguous. The CDR3 contains 17 residues. Trimming took off 6 bases at V and 11 bases at J, with 31 bases between the two ends. Germline CDR1 is MNHNS and CDR2 is SASEGT. CDR3 in amino acids: CASSPTIASTYPIGAFF. CDR3 in DNA: TGTGCCAGCAGCCCTACGATAGCCTCTACGTACCCCATCGGTGCTTTCTTT.

This chain connects TRBV4-1 to TRBJ2-7, with 8 nucleotides matching TRBD2. Germline V gives CDR1 MGHRA, CDR2 YSYEKL. V dropped 4 bases and J dropped 4; count of bases not matched to a gene: 15. The CDR3 is 17 residues long. This CDR3 reads CASSRATSGGHGYEQYF. The CDR3 DNA reads as TGCGCCAGCAGCCGGGCTACTAGCGGTGGGCATGGGTACGAGCAGTACTTC.

The chain joins TRBV12-3 or TRBV12-4 to TRBJ2-7; tentatively, D is TRBD2 (5 bases). V shed 5 bases and J shed 6 bases, with 14 bases lying between them. The CDR3 has 13 residues. The CDR3 reads CASSIRRGSEQYF. The CDR3 DNA follows: TGTGCCAGCAGTATCCGTCGGGGATCCGAGCAGTACTTC.

There are a few counts of this clonotype. At one end the junction does not follow the germline gene, possibly because of a read error. Here the CDR3 DNA reads TGTGCCAGCAGCTTAGGGACAAAGACCTACGAGCAGTACTTC. As protein: CASSLGTKTYEQYF. This chain links TRBV5-1 with TRBJ2-7; a possible D gene is TRBD1 (6 bases). This CDR3 region has 14 residues. Germline CDR1 reads SGHRS; CDR2 reads YFSETQ.

The rearrangement links TRBV27 to TRBJ2-6; no firm D call. Trimming removed 4 bases from V and 0 bases from J, with 10 bases in between. CDR3 size: 16 residues. Germline CDR1 and CDR2: MNHEY and SMNVEV (reference sequence). CDR3 sequence (DNA): TGTGCCAGCAGTTGGAGACTGTTCTCTGGGGCCAACGTCCTGACTTTC. Amino acid sequence: CASSWRLFSGANVLTF.

The table lists this clonotype with a few counts. The chain employs TRBV7-9 and TRBJ1-4; 7 nucleotides align to TRBD1. Germline V lookup: CDR1 SEHNR, CDR2 FQNEAQ (reference sequence). Trimming cost V 4 bases and J 3 bases; bases outside gene matches: 8. The CDR3 loop spans 16 amino acids. CDR3 sequence: CASSSDRVFPNEKLFF. The CDR3 DNA follows: TGTGCCAGCAGCTCAGACAGGGTGTTCCCTAATGAAAAACTGTTTTTT.

In its sample, this clonotype was seen a few times. The rearrangement links TRBV29-1 to TRBJ2-1; D remains ambiguous. The germline V and J ends were trimmed by 4 bases and 1 base, with 17 bases remaining between them. The germline V gene encodes CDR1 SQVTM and CDR2 ANQGSEA. The CDR3 is made up of 16 amino acids. The CDR3 loop is CSVAAGDKPSYNEQFF. CDR3 nucleotide sequence: TGCAGCGTTGCGGCAGGAGACAAACCTTCCTACAATGAGCAGTTCTTC.

The rearrangement uses TRBV7-3 and TRBJ2-6, with TRBD1 identical over 9 bases. The CDR3 loop spans 18 amino acids. Germline V gene sequence: CDR1 SGHTA, CDR2 FQGTGA. The ends lost 0 bases at V and 2 bases at J; junction bases unmatched: 5. The CDR3 is CASSLTGQGPPGANVLTF. CDR3 nucleotides: TGTGCCAGCAGCTTAACGGGACAGGGCCCACCTGGGGCCAACGTCCTGACTTTC.

This clonotype was picked up a small number of times. The chain carries TRBV16 and TRBJ2-7; D call uncertain. Per the germline V gene, CDR1 is KGHSY and CDR2 is FQNENV. The CDR3 totals 14 residues. V lost 0 bases, J lost 6 bases, and 12 bases lay in between. The CDR3, as DNA: TGTGCCAGCAGCCAATCAACAAGCCCCGGCGAGCAGTACTTC. Translating gives CASSQSTSPGEQYF.

This clonotype was counted only a few times. V usage is TRBV11-2 and J usage is TRBJ1-2; D unresolved. Trimming shortened V by 1 base and J by 4 bases, and 7 bases separated the two germline ends. CDR1 and CDR2 (germline): SGHAT, FQNNGV. The CDR3 runs 13 residues. CDR3 sequence (DNA): TGTGCCAGCAGCTTAGGAGTGCGCTATGGCTACACCTTC. Protein sequence: CASSLGVRYGYTF. The full variable domain, completed using reference TRBV11-2 and TRBJ1-2, is EAGVAQSPRYKIIEKRQSVAFWCNPISGHATLYWYQQILGQGPKLLIQFQNNGVVDDSQLPKDRFSAERLKGVDSTLKIQPAKLEDSAVYLCASSLGVRYGYTFGSGTRLTVV.

The chain recombines TRBV7-2 with TRBJ1-1; TRBD1 agrees at 7 bases. The germline CDR1 and CDR2 sequences are SGHTA and FQGNSA. There are 12 residues in the CDR3. Trimming at V came to 6 bases and at J to 6 bases, leaving 4 bases not matched to a gene. Here the CDR3 reads CASRHGTAEAFF. The CDR3 DNA sequence: TGTGCCAGCAGACACGGGACAGCTGAAGCTTTCTTT. Using reference TRBV7-2 and TRBJ1-1 for the parts outside the CDR3, the full variable domain is GAGVSQSPSNKVTEKGKDVELRCDPISGHTALYWYRQSLGQGLEFLIYFQGNSAPDKSGLPSDRFSAERTGGSVSTLTIQRTQQEDSAVYLCASRHGTAEAFFGQGTRLTVV.

At least ten counts were recorded for this clonotype. The chain combines TRBV3-1 with TRBJ1-1; 8 nucleotides align to TRBD1. Germline V gives CDR1 LGHDT, CDR2 YNNKEL (reference sequence). The CDR3 has 12 residues. Trimming at V came to 1 base and at J to 8 bases, leaving 0 bases not matched to a gene. In nucleotides, the CDR3 is TGTGCCAGCAGCCAAGGGACAGGGGAAGCTTTCTTT. Protein product: CASSQGTGEAFF.